Given below is one T cell receptor beta chain in context. Its antigen target is currently unknown. Base qualities are not at hand, and no much larger clone is one base apart. The data derive from a study of shared clonotypes between healthy human individuals (dated by TCRdb to about 2020). In the study overall: A couple of women and a few men aged 18 to 49 years were included in the cohort. For each donor, CD4 naive and CD4 memory were each given three plates, CD8 naive was given two plates, and CD8 memory was given one plate. To increase sequencing depth and limit assay-specific biases, TCR repertoire library preparation and sequencing were carried out by different laboratories using diverse techniques. To estimate repertoire size and how much clonotype sharing occurs between individuals, the study deeply sequenced the blood TCR repertoires of roughly 5 healthy adults. Between about 0.8 and 8.9 billion PBMCs per donor were obtained by leukapheresis. Results the study describes overall, beyond this receptor: Sampling was limited to blood, and TCR repertoires in tissue likely differ from TCR repertoires in blood. Sharing across a handful of donors was observed for about 4.8% of naive CD4, 3% to 4% of naive CD8, about 2.3% of memory CD4, and around 0.44% of memory CD8 clonotypes. Compared with non-shared clonotypes, the clonotypes found in all four sorted-subset donors had higher generation probabilities. The genetic and exposure-history diversity represented was limited by the small number of donors. Rarefaction of sorted-subset datasets indicated incomplete sequencing despite the large sequencing depth. Pairwise subsampling indicated that sequencing depth was expected to affect the degree of clonotype sharing among donors. Naive subsets generally had larger estimated clonotype richness than memory subsets did.

The donors were healthy, HIV-negative adults with no recently reported acute infections or vaccinations. All donors were Caucasian adults living in Nashville, Tennessee, USA. CD4+ T cells were enriched by magnetic negative selection; naive cells were then positively selected on CD45RA, and the negative fraction formed the memory subset. Blood was collected by leukapheresis, and PBMCs were isolated by Ficoll-Histopaque density gradient centrifugation and then cryopreserved in liquid nitrogen vapor phase. Analytical flow cytometry was used to check the purity and quantity of each magnetically sorted T cell population. Each sorted fraction had its genomic DNA isolated and then quantified by UV absorbance on a Nanodrop 2000c. There are 16 amino acids in the CDR3, from cysteine to phenylalanine inclusive. Only the CDR3 region is kept as DNA, spanning 48 bases read in frame from base 1. Taken from the germline V gene (reference sequence), the CDR1 and CDR2 loops are MNHEY and SMNVEV. V and J are trimmed by 5 bases and 6 bases, and the gene matches miss 8 bases of the junction.

Using the deep immunoSEQ assay, multiplex PCR amplified TCR CDR3 regions from genomic DNA. Extracted genomic DNA from each cell subset was spread evenly across all wells of several immunoSEQ 96-well plates, with each plate serving as a replicate. Each replicate PCR for sorted subsets received about 200 ng genomic DNA, equal to 28,000 or so T cell genomes. Purified libraries were measured with a Qubit 3.0 fluorometer, size-checked on a Bioanalyzer 2100, and measured again with the KAPA Library Quantification kit. Every immunoSEQ 96-well plate was sequenced on a separate single-read 150-cycle Illumina NextSeq 550 flow cell. The study's own analysis went as follows. Because the immunoSEQ output held only junctional sequences and lacked quality scores, the filtering could not match the filtering applied to full-length reads. Sequences were annotated with PyIR, a Python wrapper for IgBLAST v1.9, and V/J genes and CDR3 were assigned using IMGT germline references. Reads were removed for weak V/J assignments (E-value above 1e-6), missing CDR3, stop codons, out-of-frame junctions, or ambiguous translated residues. A V3J clonotype was defined by an identical inferred V gene, J gene, and CDR3 amino acid sequence. The percentage overlap between two repertoires was calculated by dividing the number of shared unique clonotypes by the size of the smaller repertoire. Richness of each repertoire was evaluated using RTK rarefaction, the Chao1 estimator, and Recon v2.1 estimates of unobserved clonotypes. OLGA was used to compute generation probabilities for all TCRbeta clonotypes that the gDNA method yielded from several donors. TCRdb re-hosts the immuneACCESS table, in-frame sequences only. Its copies lack some clones; in the studies checked, an unresolved V gene accounts for under half of them, and the cause for the rest is not known. That table furnishes V, J and clone size, whereas the DNA furnished D and trimming. For this sample there are millions of clones; more than 90% appear just once. The top ten constitute roughly 0.15% of the sample.

This receptor was taken from a man between 18 and 29 years old in good health. This sequence uses TRBV27 and TRBJ2-3; 13 bases in between match TRBD2. The sequenced material came from naive CD4+ T cells sorted from blood. This specimen's cell subset or site label, per the study, means: CD45RA+ positively selected. The CDR3 protein is CASSRQLAGGIDTQYF. The base sequence is TGTGCCAGCAGTCGACAACTAGCGGGGGGGATTGATACGCAGTATTTT.